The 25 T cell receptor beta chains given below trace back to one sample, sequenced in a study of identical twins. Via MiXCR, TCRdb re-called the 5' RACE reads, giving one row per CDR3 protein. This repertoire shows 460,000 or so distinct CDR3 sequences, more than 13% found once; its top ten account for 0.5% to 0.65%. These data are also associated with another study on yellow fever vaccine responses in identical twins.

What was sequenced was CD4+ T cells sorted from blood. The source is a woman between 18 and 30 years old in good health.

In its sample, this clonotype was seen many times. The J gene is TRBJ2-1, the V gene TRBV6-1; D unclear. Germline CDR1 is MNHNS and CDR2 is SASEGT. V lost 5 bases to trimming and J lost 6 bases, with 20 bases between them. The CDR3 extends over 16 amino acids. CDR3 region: CASSPIFGLSPNEQFF. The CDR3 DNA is TGTGCCAGCAGTCCGATCTTTGGCCTCAGTCCCAATGAGCAGTTCTTC.

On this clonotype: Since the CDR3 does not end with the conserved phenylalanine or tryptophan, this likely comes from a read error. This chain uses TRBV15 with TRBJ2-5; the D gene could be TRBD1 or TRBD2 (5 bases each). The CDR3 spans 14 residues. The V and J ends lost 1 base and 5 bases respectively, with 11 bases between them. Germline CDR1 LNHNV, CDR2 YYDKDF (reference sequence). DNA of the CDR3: TGTGCCACCAGCAGAGGGGGAGCAGGGGAGACCCAGTACTCC. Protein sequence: CATSRGGAGETQYS.

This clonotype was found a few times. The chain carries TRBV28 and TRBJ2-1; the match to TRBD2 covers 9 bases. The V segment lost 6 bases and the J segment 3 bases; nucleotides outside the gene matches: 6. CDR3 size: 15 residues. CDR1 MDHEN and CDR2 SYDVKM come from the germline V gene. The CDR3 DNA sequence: TGTGCCAGCAGGAATAGCGGGAGTGGCTACAATGAGCAGTTCTTC. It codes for CASRNSGSGYNEQFF.

The CDR3 DNA reads as TGCAGTGCTAGGGACGCTAGCAAGGCAACAGATACGCAGTATTTT. Translation gives CSARDASKATDTQYF. This chain connects TRBV20-1 to TRBJ2-3, with D possibly being TRBD2 (5 bases). Germline CDR1 and CDR2: DFQATT and SNEGSKA (reference sequence). Trimming shortened V by 3 bases and J by 3 bases, and 16 bases separated the two germline ends. CDR3 length equals 15 residues.

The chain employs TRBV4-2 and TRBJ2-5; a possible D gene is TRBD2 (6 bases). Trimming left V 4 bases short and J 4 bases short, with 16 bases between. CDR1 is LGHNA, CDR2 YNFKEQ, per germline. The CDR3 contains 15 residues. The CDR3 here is CASSPSTRETETQYF. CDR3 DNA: TGTGCCAGCAGCCCCAGTACCCGGGAGACAGAGACCCAGTACTTC.

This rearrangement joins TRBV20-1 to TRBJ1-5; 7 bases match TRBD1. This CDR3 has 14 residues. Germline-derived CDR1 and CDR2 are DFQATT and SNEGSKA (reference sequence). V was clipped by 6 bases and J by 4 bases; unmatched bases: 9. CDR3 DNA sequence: TGCAGTGCCGCTTCCGGACAGGCAAATCAGCCCCAGCATTTT. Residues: CSAASGQANQPQHF.

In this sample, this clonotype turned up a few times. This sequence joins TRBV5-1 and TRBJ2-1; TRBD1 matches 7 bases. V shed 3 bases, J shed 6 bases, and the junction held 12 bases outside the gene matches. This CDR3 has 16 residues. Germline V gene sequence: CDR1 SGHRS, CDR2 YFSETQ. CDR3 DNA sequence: TGCGCCAGCAGCTCCACCCTGGGACAGAGATTCAATGAGCAGTTCTTC. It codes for CASSSTLGQRFNEQFF.

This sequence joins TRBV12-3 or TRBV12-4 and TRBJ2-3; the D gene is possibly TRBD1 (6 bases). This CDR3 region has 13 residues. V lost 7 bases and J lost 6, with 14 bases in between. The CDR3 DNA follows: TGTGCCAGCACCCCCAGGGGCGTGGATACGCAGTATTTT. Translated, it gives CASTPRGVDTQYF.

CDR3 loop: CASSQEGTGAFF. The CDR3 coding sequence is TGTGCCAGCAGCCAAGAAGGGACAGGGGCGTTCTTC. The rearrangement uses TRBV3-1 and TRBJ2-1; 10 bases fit TRBD1. Trimming took 0 bases from V and 15 from J; bases not matched to a gene: 2. Germline values: CDR1 LGHDT, CDR2 YNNKEL (reference sequence). The CDR3 loop spans 12 amino acids.

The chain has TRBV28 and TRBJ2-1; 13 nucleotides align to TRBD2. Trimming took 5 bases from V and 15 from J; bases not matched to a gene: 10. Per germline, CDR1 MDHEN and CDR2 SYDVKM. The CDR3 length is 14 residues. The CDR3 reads CASSVNPGTSGVFF. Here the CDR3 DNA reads TGTGCCAGCAGTGTAAACCCTGGGACTAGCGGGGTGTTCTTC.

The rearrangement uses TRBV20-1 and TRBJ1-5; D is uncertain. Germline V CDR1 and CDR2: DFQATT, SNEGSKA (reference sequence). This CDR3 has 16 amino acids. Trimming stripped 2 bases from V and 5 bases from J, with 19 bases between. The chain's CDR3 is CSARPPGRLLYQPQHF. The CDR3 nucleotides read TGCAGTGCTAGACCCCCCGGCAGGCTACTTTATCAGCCCCAGCATTTT.

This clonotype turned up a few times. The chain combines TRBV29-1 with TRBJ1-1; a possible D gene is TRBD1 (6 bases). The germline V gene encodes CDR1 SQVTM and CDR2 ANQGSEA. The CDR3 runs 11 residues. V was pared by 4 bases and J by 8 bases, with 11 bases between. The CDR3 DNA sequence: TGCAGCGTTGTTCCGGACAGCGAAGCTTTCTTT. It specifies CSVVPDSEAFF.

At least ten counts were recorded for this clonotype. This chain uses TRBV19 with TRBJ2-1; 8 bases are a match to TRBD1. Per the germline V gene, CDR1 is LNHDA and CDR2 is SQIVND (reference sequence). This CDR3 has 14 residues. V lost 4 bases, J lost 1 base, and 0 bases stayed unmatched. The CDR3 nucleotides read TGTGCCAGTAGTAACAGGGGGTCCTACAATGAGCAGTTCTTC. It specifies CASSNRGSYNEQFF.

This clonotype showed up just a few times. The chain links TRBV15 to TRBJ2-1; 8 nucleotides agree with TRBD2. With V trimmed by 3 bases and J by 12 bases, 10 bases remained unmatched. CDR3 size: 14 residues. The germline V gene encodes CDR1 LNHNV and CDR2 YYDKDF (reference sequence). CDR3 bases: TGTGCCACCAGCAGGGAGGGGACTAGTGAGGGGCAGTTCTTC. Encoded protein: CATSREGTSEGQFF.

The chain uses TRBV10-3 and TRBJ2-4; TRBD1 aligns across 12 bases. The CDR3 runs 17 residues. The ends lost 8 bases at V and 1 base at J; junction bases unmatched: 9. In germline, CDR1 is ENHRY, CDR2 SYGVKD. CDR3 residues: CAISAGQGAGAKNIQYF. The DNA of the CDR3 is TGTGCCATCTCAGCGGGACAGGGGGCCGGGGCCAAAAACATTCAGTACTTC.

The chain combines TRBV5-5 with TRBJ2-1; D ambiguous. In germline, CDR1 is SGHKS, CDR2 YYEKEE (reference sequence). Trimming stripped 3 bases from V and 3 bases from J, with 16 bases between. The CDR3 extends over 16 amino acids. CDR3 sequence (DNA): TGTGCCAGCAGCTCCCAAACCGGACCGAACTACAATGAGCAGTTCTTC. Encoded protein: CASSSQTGPNYNEQFF.

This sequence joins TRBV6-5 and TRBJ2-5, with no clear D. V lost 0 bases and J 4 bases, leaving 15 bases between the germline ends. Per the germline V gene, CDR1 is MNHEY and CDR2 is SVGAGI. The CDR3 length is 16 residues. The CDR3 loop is CASSYSRRALRETQYF. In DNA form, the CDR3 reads TGTGCCAGCAGTTACTCGCGAAGGGCCCTCAGAGAGACCCAGTACTTC.

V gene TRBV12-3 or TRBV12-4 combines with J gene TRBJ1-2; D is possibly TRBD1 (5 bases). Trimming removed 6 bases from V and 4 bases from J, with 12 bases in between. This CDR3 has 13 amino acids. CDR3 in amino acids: CASSSTAFYGYTF. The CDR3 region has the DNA TGTGCCAGCAGCTCGACAGCGTTCTATGGCTACACCTTC.

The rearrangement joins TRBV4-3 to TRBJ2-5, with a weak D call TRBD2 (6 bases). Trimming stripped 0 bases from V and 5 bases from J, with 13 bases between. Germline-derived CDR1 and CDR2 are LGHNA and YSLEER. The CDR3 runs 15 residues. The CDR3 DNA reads TGCGCCAGCAGCCAAGATTTCGGGGGAAGCGAGACCCAGTACTTC. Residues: CASSQDFGGSETQYF.

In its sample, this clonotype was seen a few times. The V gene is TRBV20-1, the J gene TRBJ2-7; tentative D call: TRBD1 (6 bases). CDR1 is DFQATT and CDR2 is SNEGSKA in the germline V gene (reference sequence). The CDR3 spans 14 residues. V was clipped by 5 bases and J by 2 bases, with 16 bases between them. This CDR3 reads CSALQGQFPYEQYF. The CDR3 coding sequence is TGCAGTGCTCTACAGGGTCAATTTCCCTACGAGCAGTACTTC.

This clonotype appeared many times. DNA of the CDR3: TGTGCCAGCAGTTTAGAGCCGGGCGTTGACGCGTACTTC. The encoded protein is CASSLEPGVDAYF. The chain couples TRBV12-3 or TRBV12-4 to TRBJ2-7; no reliable D call. The CDR3 is 13 residues long. Trimming shortened V by 1 base and J by 12 bases, and 16 bases separated the two germline ends.

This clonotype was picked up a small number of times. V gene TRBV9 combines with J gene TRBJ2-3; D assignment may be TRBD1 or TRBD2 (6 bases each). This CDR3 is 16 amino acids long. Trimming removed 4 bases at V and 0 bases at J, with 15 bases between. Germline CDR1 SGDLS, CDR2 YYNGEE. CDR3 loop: CASSSWGAASTDTQYF. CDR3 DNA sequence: TGTGCCAGCAGCTCTTGGGGGGCGGCTAGCACAGATACGCAGTATTTT.

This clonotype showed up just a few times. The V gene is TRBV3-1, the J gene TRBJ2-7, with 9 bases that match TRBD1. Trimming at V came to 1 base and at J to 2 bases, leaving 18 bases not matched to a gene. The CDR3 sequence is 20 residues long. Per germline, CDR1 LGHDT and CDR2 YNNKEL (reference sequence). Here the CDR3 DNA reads TGTGCCAGCAGCCAAGGGACCGGGACAGGGTCCGATCTAGCGACCTACGAGCAGTACTTC. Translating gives CASSQGTGTGSDLATYEQYF.

CDR3 sequence reads: CASSRQAGGGNTQYF. The CDR3 coding sequence is TGTGCCAGCAGTCGCCAGGCGGGAGGAGGGAATACGCAGTATTTT. The chain couples TRBV11-2 to TRBJ2-3, with TRBD2 matching 8 bases. The CDR3 totals 15 residues. Germline CDR1 is SGHAT and CDR2 is FQNNGV. Trimming cost V 6 bases and J 7 bases; bases outside gene matches: 12. Looking up the rest from reference TRBV11-2 and TRBJ2-3 gives the full variable domain: EAGVAQSPRYKIIEKRQSVAFWCNPISGHATLYWYQQILGQGPKLLIQFQNNGVVDDSQLPKDRFSAERLKGVDSTLKIQPAKLEDSAVYLCASSRQAGGGNTQYFGPGTRLTVL.

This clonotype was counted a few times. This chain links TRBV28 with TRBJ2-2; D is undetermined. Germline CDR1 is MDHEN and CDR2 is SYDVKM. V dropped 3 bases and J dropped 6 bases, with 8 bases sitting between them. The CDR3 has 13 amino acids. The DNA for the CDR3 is TGTGCCAGCAGTTTGCCCAATTCCGGGGAGCTGTTTTTT. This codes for CASSLPNSGELFF.